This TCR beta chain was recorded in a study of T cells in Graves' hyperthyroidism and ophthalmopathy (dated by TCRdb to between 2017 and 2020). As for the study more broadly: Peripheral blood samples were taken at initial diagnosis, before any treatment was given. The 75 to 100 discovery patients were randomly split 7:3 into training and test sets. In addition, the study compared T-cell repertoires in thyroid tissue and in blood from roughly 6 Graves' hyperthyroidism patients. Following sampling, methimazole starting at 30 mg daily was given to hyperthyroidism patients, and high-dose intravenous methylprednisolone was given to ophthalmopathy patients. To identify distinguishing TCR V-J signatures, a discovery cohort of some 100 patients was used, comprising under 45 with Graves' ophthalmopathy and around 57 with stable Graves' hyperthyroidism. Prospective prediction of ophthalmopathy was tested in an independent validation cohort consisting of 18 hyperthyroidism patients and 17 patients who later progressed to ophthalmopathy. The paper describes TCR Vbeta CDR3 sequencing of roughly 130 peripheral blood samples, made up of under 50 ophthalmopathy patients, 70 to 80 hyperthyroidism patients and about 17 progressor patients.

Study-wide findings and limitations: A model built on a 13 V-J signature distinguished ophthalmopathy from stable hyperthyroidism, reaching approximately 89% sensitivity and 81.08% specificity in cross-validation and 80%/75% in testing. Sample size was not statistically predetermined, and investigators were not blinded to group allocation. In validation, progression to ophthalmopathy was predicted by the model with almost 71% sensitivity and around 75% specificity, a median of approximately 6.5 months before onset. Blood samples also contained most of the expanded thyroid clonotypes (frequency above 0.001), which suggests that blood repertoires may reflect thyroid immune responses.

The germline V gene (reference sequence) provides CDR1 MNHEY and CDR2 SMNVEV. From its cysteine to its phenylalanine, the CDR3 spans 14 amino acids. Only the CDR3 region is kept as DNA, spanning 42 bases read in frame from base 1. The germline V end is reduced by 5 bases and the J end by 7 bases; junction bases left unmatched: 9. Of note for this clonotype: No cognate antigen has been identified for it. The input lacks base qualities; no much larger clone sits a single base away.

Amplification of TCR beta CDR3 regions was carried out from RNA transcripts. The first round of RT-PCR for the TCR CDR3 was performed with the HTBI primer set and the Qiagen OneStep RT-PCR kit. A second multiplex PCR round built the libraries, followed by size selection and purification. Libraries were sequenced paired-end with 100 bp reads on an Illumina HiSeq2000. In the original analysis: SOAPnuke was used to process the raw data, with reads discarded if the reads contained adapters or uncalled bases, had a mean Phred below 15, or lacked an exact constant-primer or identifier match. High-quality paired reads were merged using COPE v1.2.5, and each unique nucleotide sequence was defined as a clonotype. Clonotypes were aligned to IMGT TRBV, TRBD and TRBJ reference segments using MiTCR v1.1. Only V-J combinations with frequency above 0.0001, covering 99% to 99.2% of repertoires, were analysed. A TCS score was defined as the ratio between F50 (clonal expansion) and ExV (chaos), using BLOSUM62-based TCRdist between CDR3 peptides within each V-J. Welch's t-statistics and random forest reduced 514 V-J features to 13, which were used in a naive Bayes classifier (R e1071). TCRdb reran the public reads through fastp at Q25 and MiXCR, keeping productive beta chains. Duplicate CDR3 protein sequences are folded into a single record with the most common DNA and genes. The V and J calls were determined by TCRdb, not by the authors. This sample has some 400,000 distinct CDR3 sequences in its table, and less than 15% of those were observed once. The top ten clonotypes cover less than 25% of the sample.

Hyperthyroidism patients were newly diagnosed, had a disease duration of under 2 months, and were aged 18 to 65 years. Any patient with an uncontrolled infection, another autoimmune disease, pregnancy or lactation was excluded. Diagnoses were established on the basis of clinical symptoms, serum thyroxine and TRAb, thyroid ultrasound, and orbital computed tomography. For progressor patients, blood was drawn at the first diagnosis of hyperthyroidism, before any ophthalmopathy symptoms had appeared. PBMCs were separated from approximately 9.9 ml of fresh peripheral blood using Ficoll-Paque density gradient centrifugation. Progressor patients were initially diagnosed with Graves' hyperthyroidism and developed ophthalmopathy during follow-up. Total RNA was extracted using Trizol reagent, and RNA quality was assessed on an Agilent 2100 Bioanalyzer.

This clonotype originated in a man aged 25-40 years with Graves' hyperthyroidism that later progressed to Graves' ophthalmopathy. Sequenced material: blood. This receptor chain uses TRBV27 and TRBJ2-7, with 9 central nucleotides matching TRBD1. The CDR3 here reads CASSPGTGLREQYF. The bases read TGTGCCAGCAGTCCCGGGACAGGGTTGAGGGAGCAGTACTTC.